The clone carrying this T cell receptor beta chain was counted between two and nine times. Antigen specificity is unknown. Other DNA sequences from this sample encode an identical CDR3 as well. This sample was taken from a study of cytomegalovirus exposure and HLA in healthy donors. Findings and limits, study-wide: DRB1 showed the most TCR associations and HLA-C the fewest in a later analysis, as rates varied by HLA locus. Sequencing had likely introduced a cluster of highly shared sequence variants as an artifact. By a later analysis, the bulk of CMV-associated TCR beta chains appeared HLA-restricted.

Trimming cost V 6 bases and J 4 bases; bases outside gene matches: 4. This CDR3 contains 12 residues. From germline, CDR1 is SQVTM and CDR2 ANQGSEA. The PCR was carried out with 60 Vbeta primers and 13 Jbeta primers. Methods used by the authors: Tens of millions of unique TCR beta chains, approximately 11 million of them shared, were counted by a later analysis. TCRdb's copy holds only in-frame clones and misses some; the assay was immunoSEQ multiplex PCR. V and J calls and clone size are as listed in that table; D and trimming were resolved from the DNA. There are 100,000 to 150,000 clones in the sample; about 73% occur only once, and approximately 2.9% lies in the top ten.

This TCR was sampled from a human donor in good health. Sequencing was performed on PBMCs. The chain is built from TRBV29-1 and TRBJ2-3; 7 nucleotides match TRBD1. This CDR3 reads CSVEQGSDTQYF. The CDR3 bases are TGCAGCGTAGAACAGGGGTCAGATACGCAGTATTTT.